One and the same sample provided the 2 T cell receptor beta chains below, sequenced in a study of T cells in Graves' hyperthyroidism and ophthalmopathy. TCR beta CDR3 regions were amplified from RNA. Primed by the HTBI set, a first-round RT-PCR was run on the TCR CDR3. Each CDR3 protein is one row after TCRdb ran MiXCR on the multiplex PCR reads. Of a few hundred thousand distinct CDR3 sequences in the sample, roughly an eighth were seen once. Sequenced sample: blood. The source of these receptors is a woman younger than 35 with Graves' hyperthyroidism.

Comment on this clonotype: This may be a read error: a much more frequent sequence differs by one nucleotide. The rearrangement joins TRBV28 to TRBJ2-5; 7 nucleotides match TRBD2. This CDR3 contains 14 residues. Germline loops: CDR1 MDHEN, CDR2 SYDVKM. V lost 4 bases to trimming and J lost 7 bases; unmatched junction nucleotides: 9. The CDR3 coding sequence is TGTGCCAGCAGTTCTTCCTTGGGGAGGGTGACCCAGTACTTC. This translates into CASSSSLGRVTQYF.

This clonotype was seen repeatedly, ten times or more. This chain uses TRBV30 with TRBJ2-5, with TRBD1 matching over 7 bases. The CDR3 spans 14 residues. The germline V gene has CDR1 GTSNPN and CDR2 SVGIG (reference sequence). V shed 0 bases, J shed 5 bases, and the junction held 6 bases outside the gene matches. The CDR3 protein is CAWSVQGIGETQYF. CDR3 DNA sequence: TGTGCCTGGAGTGTACAGGGGATCGGGGAGACCCAGTACTTC.